This entry lists 26 T cell receptor beta chains sequenced from one sample in a study of identical twins. From the 5' RACE reads, TCRdb called clonotypes with MiXCR, one entry per CDR3 protein. The sample yields under 250,000 distinct CDR3 sequences, 7% to 8.5% seen once. These data were also reused for a study on yellow fever vaccine responses in identical twins.

The sequenced sample consisted of CD8+ T cells sorted from blood. Receptor source: a woman under 30 in good health.

The genes are TRBV2 and TRBJ2-3; 15 bases align to TRBD2. CDR3 length: 18 amino acids. V lost 1 base, J lost 5 bases, and 7 bases stayed unmatched. Germline V lookup: CDR1 SNHLY, CDR2 FYNNEI. CDR3 DNA sequence: TGTGCCAGCAGTGAAGGCGGACTAGCGGGAGGGCCAGGAGATACGCAGTATTTT. Residues: CASSEGGLAGGPGDTQYF. The variable domain in full, completed from reference TRBV2 and TRBJ2-3, reads EPEVTQTPSHQVTQMGQEVILRCVPISNHLYFYWYRQILGQKVEFLVSFYNNEISEKSEIFDDQFSVERPDGSNFTLKIRSTKLEDSAMYFCASSEGGLAGGPGDTQYFGPGTRLTVL.

The rearrangement links TRBV7-8 to TRBJ1-1; possibly TRBD1 for D (6 bases). Germline V gives CDR1 SGHVS, CDR2 FQNEAQ. Trimming stripped 2 bases from V and 7 bases from J, with 17 bases between. The CDR3 spans 15 residues. The CDR3: CASSLRGIGGDEAFF. In DNA form, the CDR3 reads TGTGCCAGCAGCTTACGGGGTATAGGGGGGGATGAAGCTTTCTTT.

This clonotype was observed at least ten times. The chain recombines TRBV7-2 with TRBJ2-7, with D hard to call. V was cut by 4 bases and J by 3 bases, with 16 bases left in between. Germline loops: CDR1 SGHTA, CDR2 FQGNSA. This CDR3 contains 15 residues. CDR3 sequence reads: CASSYEVSPGYEQYF. The CDR3 bases are TGTGCCAGCAGCTACGAAGTCTCACCTGGCTACGAGCAGTACTTC. Full variable domain (missing parts from reference TRBV7-2 and TRBJ2-7): GAGVSQSPSNKVTEKGKDVELRCDPISGHTALYWYRQSLGQGLEFLIYFQGNSAPDKSGLPSDRFSAERTGGSVSTLTIQRTQQEDSAVYLCASSYEVSPGYEQYFGPGTRLTVT.

The gene calls are TRBV27 and TRBJ2-5, with a possible D match to TRBD2 (6 bases). Germline CDR1 is MNHEY and CDR2 is SMNVEV (reference sequence). V was clipped by 6 bases and J by 0 bases, with 17 bases between them. The length of the CDR3 is 16 residues. The CDR3 protein is CASSLTYGTYQETQYF. The CDR3 DNA reads as TGTGCCAGCAGCCTGACCTACGGGACTTACCAAGAGACCCAGTACTTC.

The rearrangement links TRBV29-1 to TRBJ1-4, with D unresolved. The CDR3 has 12 residues. The germline CDR1 and CDR2 sequences are SQVTM and ANQGSEA. Trimming shortened V by 3 bases and J by 6 bases, and 8 bases separated the two germline ends. The CDR3, as DNA: TGCAGCGTTGACTTGGGTCATGAAAAACTGTTTTTT. It is translated as CSVDLGHEKLFF.

This clonotype has just a few counts. V usage is TRBV5-1 and J usage is TRBJ1-1, with 10 nucleotides matching TRBD1. CDR1 and CDR2 from the germline V gene are SGHRS and YFSETQ. Trimming cost V 5 bases and J 4 bases; bases outside gene matches: 2. The CDR3 totals 13 residues. Here the CDR3 DNA reads TGCGCCAGCAGAAGGGACAGGGGCACTGAAGCTTTCTTT. Translation gives CASRRDRGTEAFF.

There are many counts of this clonotype. The CDR3 DNA reads TGTGCCAGCAGACCGACAGGGGAGGAGACCCAGTACTTC. As protein: CASRPTGEETQYF. The V gene is TRBV28, the J gene TRBJ2-5; 8 positions agree with TRBD1. The CDR3 is 13 amino acids. With V trimmed by 6 bases and J by 5 bases, 5 bases remained unmatched. Germline V gene data show CDR1 as MDHEN and CDR2 as SYDVKM. The variable domain in full, completed from reference TRBV28 and TRBJ2-5, reads DVKVTQSSRYLVKRTGEKVFLECVQDMDHENMFWYRQDPGLGLRLIYFSYDVKMKEKGDIPEGYSVSREKKERFSLILESASTNQTSMYLCASRPTGEETQYFGPGTRLLVL.

The rearrangement uses TRBV7-8 and TRBJ1-2, with D possibly TRBD1 on 6 matching bases. The CDR3 runs 16 residues. The germline V and J ends were trimmed by 4 bases and 5 bases, with 20 bases remaining between them. Germline V lookup: CDR1 SGHVS, CDR2 FQNEAQ. The CDR3: CASSSNRDIALYGYTF. In nucleotides, the CDR3 is TGTGCCAGCAGCTCCAACCGGGACATTGCCCTATATGGCTACACCTTC.

The rearrangement links TRBV14 to TRBJ2-3; 10 nucleotides agree with TRBD1. CDR1 SGHDN and CDR2 FVKESK come from the germline V gene. After removal of 1 base from V and 6 bases from J, the junction contained 1 base not matched to a gene. This CDR3 has 14 residues. As DNA, the CDR3 is TGTGCCAGCAGCCAAGTGGGACAGGGGGATACGCAGTATTTT. This encodes CASSQVGQGDTQYF.

This clonotype has at least ten counts. V gene TRBV28 combines with J gene TRBJ1-1; TRBD1 is a possible D gene (5 bases). Deletions cut 2 bases from V and 1 base from J, with 11 bases between. CDR3 length: 15 amino acids. Per germline, CDR1 MDHEN and CDR2 SYDVKM. CDR3 DNA: TGTGCCAGCAGTTTAACGACACAGGCGAACACTGAAGCTTTCTTT. Its translation is CASSLTTQANTEAFF. Looking up the rest from reference TRBV28 and TRBJ1-1 gives the full variable domain: DVKVTQSSRYLVKRTGEKVFLECVQDMDHENMFWYRQDPGLGLRLIYFSYDVKMKEKGDIPEGYSVSREKKERFSLILESASTNQTSMYLCASSLTTQANTEAFFGQGTRLTVV.

This clonotype was detected many times. This chain uses TRBV4-1 with TRBJ1-1; 9 bases are a match to TRBD1. Germline V gene sequence: CDR1 MGHRA, CDR2 YSYEKL. The CDR3 is 18 amino acids. With V trimmed by 1 base and J by 0 bases, 9 bases remained unmatched. CDR3 loop: CASSQGTGTGKLNTEAFF. CDR3 nucleotides: TGCGCCAGCAGCCAAGGTACCGGGACAGGGAAGTTGAACACTGAAGCTTTCTTT.

This rearrangement joins TRBV12-5 to TRBJ1-1, with 7 bases fitting TRBD1. V dropped 1 base and J dropped 1; count of bases not matched to a gene: 3. This CDR3 region has 15 residues. Looked up from germline, CDR1 is LGHNT and CDR2 is FRNRAP. This CDR3 is CASGLGRGWNTEAFF. The CDR3 coding sequence is TGTGCTAGTGGTTTGGGCAGGGGGTGGAACACTGAAGCTTTCTTT.

This clonotype was counted at least ten times. Here the CDR3 DNA reads TGCAGCGTCGACCTAAGTGGCACAGATACGCAGTATTTT. It codes for CSVDLSGTDTQYF. V and J are TRBV29-1 and TRBJ2-3; no definite D call. This CDR3 spans 13 amino acids. Trimming removed 6 bases at V and 1 base at J, with 11 bases between. The germline CDR1 and CDR2 sequences are SQVTM and ANQGSEA.

This clonotype was seen repeatedly, ten times or more. The chain combines TRBV4-1 with TRBJ2-5; D might be TRBD2 (5 bases). This CDR3 spans 15 amino acids. Germline V gene data show CDR1 as MGHRA and CDR2 as YSYEKL. The V gene lost 2 bases and the J gene lost 4 bases, with 14 bases spanning the gap. CDR3 nucleotides: TGCGCCAGCAGCCAACCAACTAGTTCAACAGAGACCCAGTACTTC. It yields the protein CASSQPTSSTETQYF.

The V gene is TRBV20-1, the J gene TRBJ2-1; TRBD2 matches at 7 bases. V shed 6 bases, J shed 0 bases, and the junction held 5 bases outside the gene matches. The CDR3 runs to 14 residues. Germline loops: CDR1 DFQATT, CDR2 SNEGSKA (reference sequence). CDR3 DNA: TGCAGTGCGAAAAGCGGGACCTCCTACAATGAGCAGTTCTTC. Its translation is CSAKSGTSYNEQFF.

This clonotype occurred many times. V and J are TRBV9 and TRBJ2-2, with 7 bases aligning to TRBD1. CDR1 and CDR2 from the germline V gene are SGDLS and YYNGEE. The ends lost 4 bases at V and 4 bases at J; junction bases unmatched: 7. The CDR3 has 15 amino acids. The CDR3 loop is CASSPRQGLTGELFF. DNA of the CDR3: TGTGCCAGCAGCCCTAGACAGGGCCTCACCGGGGAGCTGTTTTTT. Full variable domain (remainder filled in from reference TRBV9 and TRBJ2-2): DSGVTQTPKHLITATGQRVTLRCSPRSGDLSVYWYQQSLDQGLQFLIQYYNGEERAKGNILERFSAQQFPDLHSELNLSSLELGDSALYFCASSPRQGLTGELFFGEGSRLTVL.

This clonotype came up a few times. The chain has TRBV29-1 and TRBJ1-2, with 8 positions matching TRBD1. V gave up 4 bases and J gave up 7 bases; unmatched junction bases: 8. The germline V gene has CDR1 SQVTM and CDR2 ANQGSEA. The length of the CDR3 is 13 residues. DNA for the CDR3: TGCAGCGTTGGGGGGGGACAGGTCCCTGGCTACACCTTC. Its translation: CSVGGGQVPGYTF.

The chain recombines TRBV2 with TRBJ2-1, with D possibly TRBD1 on 6 matching bases. The V end was cut by 6 bases, the J end by 6 bases, with 18 bases between. The CDR3 runs 15 residues. The germline V gene has CDR1 SNHLY and CDR2 FYNNEI. Here the CDR3 reads CASRGGWSSFNEQFF. CDR3 coding DNA: TGTGCCAGCAGAGGGGGATGGTCAAGCTTCAATGAGCAGTTCTTC.

The rearrangement uses TRBV12-3 or TRBV12-4 and TRBJ1-1; D is undetermined. Deletions cut 1 base from V and 7 bases from J, with 10 bases between. CDR3 size: 13 residues. This CDR3 is CASSLGIGIEAFF. CDR3 coding DNA: TGTGCCAGCAGTTTAGGTATAGGCATTGAAGCTTTCTTT.

The rearrangement links TRBV20-1 to TRBJ2-7; 7 bases align to TRBD1. CDR3 size: 12 residues. Trimming at V came to 1 base and at J to 6 bases, leaving 3 bases not matched to a gene. Germline CDR1 is DFQATT and CDR2 is SNEGSKA (reference sequence). The DNA of the CDR3 is TGCAGTGCTAGAGGTGGGACAGTCGAGCAGTACTTC. The encoded protein is CSARGGTVEQYF.

In its sample, this clonotype was seen many times. V usage is TRBV2 and J usage is TRBJ1-2; tentatively, D is TRBD1 (5 bases). V lost 10 bases, J lost 5 bases, and 14 bases lay in between. In germline, CDR1 is SNHLY, CDR2 FYNNEI. This CDR3 comprises 12 residues. The CDR3, as DNA: TGTGCCAATGGTAGGGGCGGATATGGCTACACCTTC. Protein sequence: CANGRGGYGYTF. Full variable domain (missing parts from reference TRBV2 and TRBJ1-2): EPEVTQTPSHQVTQMGQEVILRCVPISNHLYFYWYRQILGQKVEFLVSFYNNEISEKSEIFDDQFSVERPDGSNFTLKIRSTKLEDSAMYFCANGRGGYGYTFGSGTRLTVV.

This clonotype was seen more than once but under ten times. This chain uses TRBV2 with TRBJ2-2, with TRBD1 identical over 7 bases. CDR1 and CDR2 (germline): SNHLY, FYNNEI. V was pared by 6 bases and J by 4 bases, with 11 bases of the junction left unmatched. The CDR3 sequence is 16 residues long. CDR3 loop: CASRQGQIYSTGELFF. CDR3 bases: TGTGCCAGCAGACAGGGACAGATATATTCCACCGGGGAGCTGTTTTTT.

This clonotype was counted many times. The junction does not match germline at one end; this may be a read error. V is TRBV29-1 and J is TRBJ2-2, with 11 bases identical to TRBD2. Germline lookup yields CDR1 SQVTM and CDR2 ANQGSEA. The CDR3 length is 14 residues. The CDR3 nucleotides read TGCAGCGCTGAACTAGCGGGAGTGCGGGAGGAGCTGTTTTTT. Protein: CSAELAGVREELFF.

This clonotype was found many times. This chain uses TRBV24-1 with TRBJ2-1; tentatively, D is TRBD2 (6 bases). Germline CDR1 KGHDR, CDR2 SFDVKD. The CDR3 sequence is 11 residues long. The CDR3 sequence: CARDSYNEQFF. In DNA form, the CDR3 reads TGTGCGCGGGACTCCTACAATGAGCAGTTCTTC.

This clonotype was counted between two and nine times. The gene calls are TRBV28 and TRBJ1-5; weak D call: TRBD1 (5 bases). Germline CDR1 reads MDHEN; CDR2 reads SYDVKM. The CDR3 extends over 14 amino acids. Trimming removed 2 bases from V and 6 bases from J, with 11 bases in between. This CDR3 is CASSLGGVGQPQHF. CDR3 bases: TGTGCCAGCAGTTTAGGAGGGGTTGGTCAGCCCCAGCATTTT. Using reference TRBV28 and TRBJ1-5 for the parts outside the CDR3, the full variable domain is DVKVTQSSRYLVKRTGEKVFLECVQDMDHENMFWYRQDPGLGLRLIYFSYDVKMKEKGDIPEGYSVSREKKERFSLILESASTNQTSMYLCASSLGGVGQPQHFGDGTRLSIL.

This clonotype was found many times. The chain links TRBV14 to TRBJ2-3, with D possibly matching TRBD2 (6 bases). The CDR3 runs 16 residues. Germline CDR1 SGHDN, CDR2 FVKESK. The V and J ends lost 1 base and 1 base respectively, with 12 bases between them. DNA of the CDR3: TGTGCCAGCAGCCAAGGTTGGGTAGCGGGCACAGATACGCAGTATTTT. Amino acid sequence: CASSQGWVAGTDTQYF.